This T cell receptor (beta chain) was sequenced for a study of technical replicates of blood from a few donors. The repertoire was sequenced with immunoSEQ multiplex PCR; TCRdb's copy has only in-frame clones and lacks some. Of tens of thousands of clones listed, roughly 96% are singletons. Germline values: CDR1 SGHRS, CDR2 YFSETQ. CDR3 length: 14 amino acids. The germline V and J ends were trimmed by 4 bases and 1 base, with 11 bases remaining between them. The J gene is TRBJ2-5, the V gene TRBV5-1, with D perhaps TRBD1 (6 bases). The sample was T cells isolated from PBMCs. The receptor was isolated from a human donor in good health. CDR3 loop: CASSEGGSQETQYF. CDR3 in DNA: TGCGCCAGCAGCGAAGGGGGAAGCCAAGAGACCCAGTACTTC.